A selection of T cell receptor beta chains follows, all from one sample in a study of blood T cell repertoires in COVID-19. TCRdb's copy holds only in-frame clones and misses some; the assay was immunoSEQ multiplex PCR. In the table there are 310,000 or so clones, around 90% of which are singletons. Sequenced: peripheral blood. Receptor source: a woman aged 45-65 years who had recovered from COVID-19. Both conserved end residues are trimmed from each CDR3.

V gene	CDR3 protein
TRBV5-1	ASRQGESGELF
TRBV4-2	ASSQESLAGVGGGETQY
TRBV3-1/TRBV3-2	ASSQARGDAYGYT
TRBV4-2	ASSQDPFFRGRETEAF
TRBV12-3/TRBV12-4	ASSFPHYNEQF
TRBV6-1	ASSEDWGSGYNEQF
TRBV7-9	ASSLGGVGEAF
TRBV19	ASSIVAVSYNEQF
TRBV9	ASSRNTGELF
TRBV7-9	AIYGKGGPNYGYT
TRBV7-2	ASSFAVLAEQY
TRBV6-6	ASSYSIRTPNTEAF
TRBV10-3	AISGTTSGANVLT
TRBV5-4	ASSRGGARTTNEKLF
TRBV7-9	ASSPLDTQY
TRBV5-1	ASSLQGISDNSPLH
TRBV12-3/TRBV12-4	ASSFFGEKLF
TRBV9	ASSVGPGGPSHEQF
TRBV7-9	ASSLGGTGFPSYEQY
TRBV15	ATSPNFDIPIYGYT
TRBV4-3	ASSQAGGGTEAF
TRBV30	AWSVVRGEQY
TRBV3-1/TRBV3-2	ASSPSGSNTEAF
TRBV19	ASSTRTGGNTEAF
TRBV9	ASSGGQSNQPQH
TRBV9	ASSVGGTAGEKLF